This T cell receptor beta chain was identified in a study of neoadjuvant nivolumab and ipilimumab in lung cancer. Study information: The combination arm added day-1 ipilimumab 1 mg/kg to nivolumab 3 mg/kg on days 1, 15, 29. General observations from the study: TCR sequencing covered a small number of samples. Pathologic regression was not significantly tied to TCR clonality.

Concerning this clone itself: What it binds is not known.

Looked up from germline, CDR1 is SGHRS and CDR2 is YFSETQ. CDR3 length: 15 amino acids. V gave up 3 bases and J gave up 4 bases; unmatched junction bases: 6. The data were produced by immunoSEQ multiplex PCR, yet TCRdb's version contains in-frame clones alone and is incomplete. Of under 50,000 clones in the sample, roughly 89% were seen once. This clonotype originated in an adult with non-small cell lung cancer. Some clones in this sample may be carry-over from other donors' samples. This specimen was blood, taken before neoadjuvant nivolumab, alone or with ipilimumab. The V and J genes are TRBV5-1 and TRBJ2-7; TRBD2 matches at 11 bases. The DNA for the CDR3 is TGCGCCAGCAGCTCATTAGCGGGAGGGAGGTACGAGCAGTACTTC. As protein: CASSSLAGGRYEQYF.